What follows are 30 T cell receptor beta chains derived from one specimen sequenced in a study of blood T cells in healthy people across ages. A sample-barcoded 5' primer and a J-beta primer mix were used in a second PCR of roughly 7 to 11 cycles. TCRdb independently ran MiXCR on the 5' RACE reads; one entry per CDR3 protein. The table includes 1.5 million to 2 million distinct CDR3 sequences, roughly 32% detected once. Sequenced sample: blood. Receptors were obtained from a woman in her 30s in good health.

This clonotype came up a few times. The chain carries TRBV9 and TRBJ2-3; maybe TRBD1 (5 bases). This CDR3 region has 15 residues. V was pared by 1 base and J by 6 bases, with 15 bases between. The germline CDR1 and CDR2 sequences are SGDLS and YYNGEE. CDR3 amino acids: CASSVSMGRSDTQYF. The CDR3 region has the DNA TGTGCCAGCAGCGTATCTATGGGGCGGTCGGATACGCAGTATTTT.

V is TRBV20-1 and J is TRBJ1-1, with unresolved D. Germline V CDR1 and CDR2: DFQATT, SNEGSKA (reference sequence). V dropped 2 bases and J dropped 1 base, with 11 bases sitting between them. This CDR3 is 14 amino acids long. CDR3 sequence: CSARSVGANTEAFF. In nucleotides, the CDR3 is TGCAGTGCTAGATCGGTAGGCGCGAACACTGAAGCTTTCTTT.

J is TRBJ1-2 and V is TRBV29-1; maybe TRBD1 (5 bases). The length of the CDR3 is 11 residues. Trimming shortened V by 8 bases and J by 6 bases, and 13 bases separated the two germline ends. Germline V gives CDR1 SQVTM, CDR2 ANQGSEA. CDR3 nucleotide sequence: TGCAGCTCGGGGGGGGTTGATGGCTACACCTTC. Its protein product is CSSGGVDGYTF.

The sample holds a few counts of this clonotype. This sequence joins TRBV9 and TRBJ2-1; either TRBD1 or TRBD2 may fit D (5 bases each). Germline lookup yields CDR1 SGDLS and CDR2 YYNGEE. The CDR3 is 16 residues long. V was trimmed by 2 bases and J by 4 bases, leaving 16 bases between them. The CDR3 DNA reads as TGTGCCAGCAGCGTCCTCGGGACGGAGCCATACAATGAGCAGTTCTTC. Encoded protein: CASSVLGTEPYNEQFF.

This clonotype was detected only a few times. The V and J genes are TRBV9 and TRBJ2-1, with a possible D match to TRBD2 (7 bases). The CDR3 is made up of 15 amino acids. The germline gives CDR1 SGDLS, CDR2 YYNGEE. With 7 bases removed from V and 5 bases from J, the gap between germline ends came to 19 bases. As DNA, the CDR3 is TGTGCCAGCTCACTCGGGGGGCGTCAGGACAATGAGCAGTTCTTC. Translation gives CASSLGGRQDNEQFF.

The chain couples TRBV12-3 or TRBV12-4 to TRBJ2-3, with D hard to call. V was clipped by 2 bases and J by 0 bases, with 12 bases between them. The CDR3 spans 16 residues. Here the CDR3 DNA reads TGTGCCAGCAGTTTACCCCGGTCACTCAGCACAGATACGCAGTATTTT. It codes for CASSLPRSLSTDTQYF.

The chain links TRBV30 to TRBJ2-5; 10 nucleotides match TRBD2. This CDR3 comprises 17 residues. Trimming cost V 0 bases and J 11 bases; bases outside gene matches: 18. Germline V lookup: CDR1 GTSNPN, CDR2 SVGIG (reference sequence). The CDR3 region is CAWSVRRLAGVVREQYF. CDR3 coding DNA: TGTGCCTGGAGTGTACGAAGGCTAGCGGGAGTAGTACGGGAGCAGTACTTC.

This clonotype has a handful of counts. The J gene is TRBJ2-1, the V gene TRBV7-9; 9 bases map to TRBD2. After removal of 8 bases from V and 4 bases from J, the junction contained 9 bases not matched to a gene. CDR3 length: 15 residues. The V gene's germline CDR1 is SEHNR and CDR2 FQNEAQ (reference sequence). The DNA for the CDR3 is TGTGCCAGCGGCCACGGACTAGCGACGTACAATGAGCAGTTCTTC. It specifies CASGHGLATYNEQFF.

There are a few counts of this clonotype. V and J are TRBV4-1 and TRBJ1-2; tentative D call: TRBD1 (6 bases). CDR1 and CDR2 from the germline V gene are MGHRA and YSYEKL. V was clipped by 4 bases and J by 1 base, with 16 bases between them. This CDR3 spans 16 amino acids. CDR3 sequence reads: CASSPQAGANNYGYTF. DNA for the CDR3: TGCGCCAGCAGCCCCCAGGCGGGGGCCAATAACTATGGCTACACCTTC.

In this sample, this clonotype turned up a few times. This rearrangement joins TRBV29-1 to TRBJ2-1, with 12 bases fitting TRBD2. The germline V gene has CDR1 SQVTM and CDR2 ANQGSEA. The ends lost 6 bases at V and 1 base at J; junction bases unmatched: 16. This CDR3 contains 19 residues. The CDR3 loop reads CSVRHSGTSGYSSYNEQFF. CDR3 nucleotides: TGCAGCGTCCGACATAGCGGGACTAGCGGGTATTCATCCTACAATGAGCAGTTCTTC.

The rearrangement joins TRBV20-1 to TRBJ1-1; D is unclear. This CDR3 has 18 residues. Trimming removed 3 bases from V and 2 bases from J, with 25 bases in between. Germline CDR1 and CDR2: DFQATT and SNEGSKA (reference sequence). The DNA for the CDR3 is TGCAGTGCTAGTTCGGCACCGATTCAAACAATGCAAAACACTGAAGCTTTCTTT. This translates into CSASSAPIQTMQNTEAFF.

This clonotype was seen a few times. This chain uses TRBV7-9 with TRBJ2-7; no definite D call. Trimming pared 5 bases from V and 6 bases from J, leaving 20 bases between. The CDR3 is 15 residues long. CDR1 and CDR2 from the germline V gene are SEHNR and FQNEAQ (reference sequence). CDR3 sequence: CASSPSSPSPPEQYF. CDR3 coding DNA: TGTGCCAGCAGCCCGTCTAGTCCCTCTCCCCCCGAGCAGTACTTC.

This chain uses TRBV10-1 with TRBJ2-7; the D gene is possibly TRBD1 (6 bases). V dropped 6 bases and J dropped 8 bases, with 14 bases sitting between them. Looked up from germline, CDR1 is WNHNN and CDR2 is SYGVQD (reference sequence). The CDR3 runs 12 residues. The CDR3 here is CASSSLTGKQYF. DNA for the CDR3: TGCGCCAGCAGCTCCCTGACAGGAAAGCAGTACTTC.

The chain links TRBV27 to TRBJ1-1; TRBD1 is a possible D gene (6 bases). This CDR3 is built from 14 residues. CDR1 and CDR2 (germline): MNHEY, SMNVEV (reference sequence). Trimming took 1 base from V and 3 from J, leaving 9 bases between them. CDR3 in DNA: TGTGCCAGCAGTTTATACAGGGACGACACTGAAGCTTTCTTT. This translates into CASSLYRDDTEAFF.

As concerns this clonotype: An end of the junction does not agree with germline; a read error may underlie this. The chain employs TRBV5-1 and TRBJ2-3; tentative D call: TRBD2 (6 bases). Germline-derived CDR1 and CDR2 are SGHRS and YFSETQ. The CDR3 totals 13 residues. CDR3 sequence (DNA): TGCGCCAGCAGGATGGAGGGCACAGATACGCGGTATTTT. Translating gives CASRMEGTDTRYF. Full variable domain (remainder filled in from reference TRBV5-1 and TRBJ2-3): KAGVTQTPRYLIKTRGQQVTLSCSPISGHRSVSWYQQTPGQGLQFLFEYFSETQRNKGNFPGRFSGRQFSNSRSEMNVSTLELGDSALYLCASRMEGTDTRYFGPGTRLTVL.

This clonotype was seen only once. CDR3 in amino acids: CASSLEAGTLNTGELFF. CDR3 DNA sequence: TGTGCCAGCAGCTTAGAAGCAGGAACCTTGAACACCGGGGAGCTGTTTTTT. V is TRBV7-6 and J is TRBJ2-2; D gene uncertain. This CDR3 is built from 17 residues. The V gene lost 1 base and the J gene lost 1 base, with 13 bases spanning the gap. Germline CDR1 is SGHVS and CDR2 is FNYEAQ.

The count of this clonotype is one. This chain uses TRBV3-1 with TRBJ2-1, with D perhaps TRBD2 (5 bases). Between the trimmed V and J ends, which lost 6 bases and 8 bases, there was a span of 17 bases. From germline, CDR1 is LGHDT and CDR2 YNNKEL (reference sequence). The CDR3 loop spans 14 amino acids. The CDR3 spells CASSYDLRADEQFF. The CDR3 DNA is TGTGCCAGCAGTTACGATTTGAGGGCCGATGAGCAGTTCTTC.

The chain combines TRBV20-1 with TRBJ1-1, with TRBD1 matching over 7 bases. V dropped 5 bases and J dropped 4; count of bases not matched to a gene: 7. Germline V lookup: CDR1 DFQATT, CDR2 SNEGSKA (reference sequence). The CDR3 is 13 residues long. In nucleotides, the CDR3 is TGCAGTGCTTCCGGACAGGACGGCACTGAAGCTTTCTTT. Translating gives CSASGQDGTEAFF.

The chain couples TRBV28 to TRBJ2-4, with D possibly TRBD2 on 7 matching bases. The CDR3 is 16 amino acids. Germline V gives CDR1 MDHEN, CDR2 SYDVKM. V was pared by 10 bases and J by 13 bases, with 32 bases between. The CDR3 DNA sequence: TGTGCCACCGTGGAGGGGGGGGCGAGACCCAAGAAGGAGCAGTACTTC. It encodes CATVEGGARPKKEQYF.

This clonotype was found a few times. The rearrangement joins TRBV9 to TRBJ2-5, with D maybe TRBD2 (7 bases). Trimming pared 4 bases from V and 5 bases from J, leaving 18 bases between. There are 15 residues in the CDR3. In germline, CDR1 is SGDLS, CDR2 YYNGEE. CDR3 sequence reads: CASSIDGGASETQYF. The DNA for the CDR3 is TGTGCCAGCAGCATAGATGGGGGGGCCTCGGAGACCCAGTACTTC.

The CDR3 spells CASSHSGPSYNEQFF. The CDR3 nucleotides are TGTGCCAGCAGCCATAGCGGCCCCTCCTACAATGAGCAGTTCTTC. This chain links TRBV7-9 with TRBJ2-1, with D possibly matching TRBD2 (6 bases). The CDR3 covers 15 residues. V dropped 5 bases and J dropped 0 bases, with 11 bases sitting between them. Germline-derived CDR1 and CDR2 are SEHNR and FQNEAQ (reference sequence).

The table lists this clonotype with a count of one. V is TRBV5-1 and J is TRBJ2-3; TRBD1 aligns across 8 bases. This CDR3 contains 18 residues. CDR1 and CDR2 from the germline V gene are SGHRS and YFSETQ. V trimming: 4 bases; J trimming: 3 bases; junction bases outside the gene matches: 16. The CDR3, as DNA: TGCGCCAGCAGCCAAGACAGGGGATCGGCGGGGACGACAGATACGCAGTATTTT. Protein: CASSQDRGSAGTTDTQYF.

The chain is built from TRBV6-1 and TRBJ2-6; weak D call: TRBD1 (7 bases). The germline gives CDR1 MNHNS, CDR2 SASEGT. The CDR3 runs to 15 residues. V was cut by 8 bases and J by 0 bases, with 11 bases left in between. The CDR3 nucleotides are TGTGCCAGCGCGGGACAGCTCTCTGGGGCCAACGTCCTGACTTTC. Protein sequence: CASAGQLSGANVLTF.

CDR3 residues: CATSSSRRTNEKLFF. CDR3 nucleotides: TGTGCCACCAGCAGTTCTAGACGGACCAATGAAAAACTGTTTTTT. The V call is TRBV15, the J call TRBJ1-4; D gene unclear. The CDR3 contains 15 residues. Germline lookup yields CDR1 LNHNV and CDR2 YYDKDF (reference sequence). V dropped 3 bases and J dropped 5 bases, with 13 bases sitting between them.

A few counts support this clonotype. The rearrangement joins TRBV7-8 to TRBJ2-3, with 13 bases aligning to TRBD2. Trimming took 4 bases from V and 2 from J; bases not matched to a gene: 3. From germline, CDR1 is SGHVS and CDR2 FQNEAQ. This CDR3 is 16 amino acids long. CDR3 nucleotide sequence: TGTGCCAGCAGCTGGGGACTAGCGGGGTTCACAGATACGCAGTATTTT. Translation gives CASSWGLAGFTDTQYF.

This sequence joins TRBV30 and TRBJ2-7; D is perhaps TRBD1 (5 bases). This CDR3 is built from 12 residues. V was cut by 5 bases and J by 0 bases, with 8 bases left in between. Germline V lookup: CDR1 GTSNPN, CDR2 SVGIG (reference sequence). The CDR3: CAWADSSYEQYF. CDR3 nucleotides: TGTGCCTGGGCTGACAGCTCCTACGAGCAGTACTTC.

This sequence joins TRBV7-2 and TRBJ1-1; 7 bases align to TRBD1. The junction had 7 bases not matched to a gene; V was cut back by 6 bases and J by 3 bases. The germline V gene encodes CDR1 SGHTA and CDR2 FQGNSA. The CDR3 is 14 amino acids. CDR3 nucleotide sequence: TGTGCCAGCAGTCCCGGGACAGCCTACACTGAAGCTTTCTTT. Protein product: CASSPGTAYTEAFF.

This chain connects TRBV2 to TRBJ2-3; no firm D call. The CDR3 is 12 residues long. V lost 3 bases and J 5 bases, leaving 6 bases between the germline ends. The germline gives CDR1 SNHLY, CDR2 FYNNEI. The CDR3, as DNA: TGTGCCAGCAGTGATACTGGAGATACGCAGTATTTT. Translated: CASSDTGDTQYF.

This clonotype was detected only a few times. This sequence joins TRBV7-2 and TRBJ1-2, with D perhaps TRBD1 (5 bases). Trimming left V 5 bases short and J 4 bases short, with 17 bases between. The length of the CDR3 is 15 residues. From germline, CDR1 is SGHTA and CDR2 FQGNSA. The chain's CDR3 is CASSRLGPGAYGYTF. Here the CDR3 DNA reads TGTGCCAGCAGCCGCCTGGGACCTGGAGCCTATGGCTACACCTTC. Drawing the rest from reference TRBV7-2 and TRBJ1-2, the complete variable domain is GAGVSQSPSNKVTEKGKDVELRCDPISGHTALYWYRQSLGQGLEFLIYFQGNSAPDKSGLPSDRFSAERTGGSVSTLTIQRTQQEDSAVYLCASSRLGPGAYGYTFGSGTRLTVV.

Only a few counts were recorded for this clonotype. The gene calls are TRBV29-1 and TRBJ1-4; a possible D gene is TRBD1 (6 bases). This CDR3 spans 16 amino acids. Germline V gene lookup returns CDR1 SQVTM and CDR2 ANQGSEA. Deletions cut 1 base from V and 0 bases from J, with 12 bases between. The CDR3 region has the DNA TGCAGCGTTGAAGTGGAGGGGGATGCAACTAATGAAAAACTGTTTTTT. Translation: CSVEVEGDATNEKLFF.